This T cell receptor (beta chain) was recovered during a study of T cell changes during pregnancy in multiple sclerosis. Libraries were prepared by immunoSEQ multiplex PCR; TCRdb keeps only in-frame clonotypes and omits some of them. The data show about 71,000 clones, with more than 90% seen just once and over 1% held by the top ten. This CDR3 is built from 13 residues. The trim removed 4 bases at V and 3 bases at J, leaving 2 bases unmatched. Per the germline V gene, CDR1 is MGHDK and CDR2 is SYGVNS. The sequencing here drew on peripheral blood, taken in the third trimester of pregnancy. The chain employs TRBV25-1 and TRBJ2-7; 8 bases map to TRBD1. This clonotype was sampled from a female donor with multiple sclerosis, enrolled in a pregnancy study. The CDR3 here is CASSGDRLYEQYF. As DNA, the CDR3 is TGTGCCAGCAGTGGGGACAGGCTCTACGAGCAGTACTTC.